These 29 T cell receptor beta chains were sequenced from one sample in a study of T cell repertoires in cytomegalovirus infection. TCRdb analysed the reads with MiXCR anew, one entry per CDR3 protein. The sample contains about 46,000 distinct CDR3 sequences, 20% of which appear only once. These receptors are not linked to any known antigen. The specimen was PBMCs, sequenced either directly or after in vitro stimulation (not recorded which). The receptors here all came from a human donor in good health (CMV status not recorded). Some clones in this sample may be carry-over from other donors' samples.

This clonotype was observed many times. This chain links TRBV7-8 with TRBJ1-1; D ambiguous. The germline V and J ends were trimmed by 1 base and 1 base, with 4 bases remaining between them. This CDR3 has 13 residues. The germline gives CDR1 SGHVS, CDR2 FQNEAQ. CDR3 sequence reads: CASSLVPNTEAFF. CDR3 nucleotide sequence: TGTGCCAGCAGCTTAGTACCGAACACTGAAGCTTTCTTT.

This clonotype was picked up a small number of times. The chain carries TRBV20-1 and TRBJ2-2; D tentatively reads TRBD1 or TRBD2 (6 bases each). Germline V gives CDR1 DFQATT, CDR2 SNEGSKA (reference sequence). The V end lost 0 bases, the J end lost 4 bases, and 12 bases lay between the germline ends. The CDR3 loop spans 15 amino acids. The DNA of the CDR3 is TGCAGTGCTAGAGATACGGGGGCCACCACCGGGGAGCTGTTTTTT. Its translation is CSARDTGATTGELFF.

The rearrangement uses TRBV6-5 and TRBJ1-6; TRBD1 aligns across 8 bases. The CDR3 runs 14 residues. CDR1 and CDR2 from the germline V gene are MNHEY and SVGAGI. V shed 6 bases and J 10 bases; nucleotides not matched to a gene: 8. The CDR3 is CASRSGQGESPLHF. The CDR3 nucleotides read TGTGCCAGCAGGTCTGGACAGGGTGAATCACCCCTCCACTTT.

This clonotype has at least ten counts. The V gene is TRBV7-2, the J gene TRBJ2-7; 7 bases map to TRBD1. The V segment lost 0 bases and the J segment 7 bases; nucleotides outside the gene matches: 9. The CDR3 consists of 15 residues. CDR1 is SGHTA and CDR2 is FQGNSA in the germline V gene. The CDR3 DNA follows: TGTGCCAGCAGCTTAGCGGGGACAGCGTTTCTGGAGCAGTACTTC. Translation gives CASSLAGTAFLEQYF.

This clonotype was seen many times. CDR3 nucleotides: TGTGCCTCGGGCCCTACGTGGGAGACCCAGTACTTC. This gives the protein CASGPTWETQYF. This chain links TRBV6-2 or TRBV6-3 with TRBJ2-5; D is uncertain. The CDR3 has 12 residues. Trimming pared 11 bases from V and 5 bases from J, leaving 15 bases between. CDR1 is MNHEY, CDR2 SVGEGT, per germline.

V is TRBV18 and J is TRBJ2-5; D call uncertain. Trimming removed 0 bases from V and 5 bases from J, with 10 bases in between. The germline gives CDR1 KGHSH, CDR2 LQKENI. The CDR3 sequence is 14 residues long. The CDR3 here is CASSPPENRETQYF. The CDR3 bases are TGTGCCAGCTCACCACCGGAGAACCGGGAGACCCAGTACTTC. Full variable domain (missing parts from reference TRBV18 and TRBJ2-5): NAGVMQNPRHLVRRRGQEARLRCSPMKGHSHVYWYRQLPEEGLKFMVYLQKENIIDESGMPKERFSAEFPKEGPSILRIQQVVRGDSAAYFCASSPPENRETQYFGPGTRLLVL.

This clonotype was recorded a few times. V and J are TRBV20-1 and TRBJ2-3; 10 nucleotides line up with TRBD2. CDR1 DFQATT and CDR2 SNEGSKA come from the germline V gene (reference sequence). This CDR3 comprises 15 residues. V trimming: 1 base; J trimming: 10 bases; junction bases outside the gene matches: 11. The CDR3 spells CSARVRVAGGSPQYF. The CDR3 nucleotides are TGCAGTGCTAGAGTGCGGGTAGCGGGAGGCTCCCCGCAGTATTTT.

This clonotype was recorded many times. V and J are TRBV11-2 and TRBJ1-2; the match to TRBD1 covers 11 bases. CDR1 is SGHAT, CDR2 FQNNGV, per germline. This CDR3 region has 13 residues. Trimming cost V 4 bases and J 7 bases; bases outside gene matches: 2. The CDR3 is CASSSGTGGGYTF. CDR3 bases: TGTGCCAGCAGCTCAGGGACAGGGGGTGGCTACACCTTC.

This rearrangement joins TRBV6-1 to TRBJ2-7, with TRBD2 identical over 11 bases. Germline V lookup: CDR1 MNHNS, CDR2 SASEGT. The CDR3 extends over 17 amino acids. V shed 6 bases, J shed 3 bases, and the junction held 13 bases outside the gene matches. CDR3 DNA: TGTGCCAGCAGCCATTCCCTGACTAGCGGGAATGGCTACGAGCAGTACTTC. Translating it yields CASSHSLTSGNGYEQYF.

The rearrangement joins TRBV7-8 to TRBJ2-1, with D unresolved. The CDR3 is 17 amino acids. V was clipped by 2 bases and J by 4 bases, with 18 bases between them. Germline-derived CDR1 and CDR2 are SGHVS and FQNEAQ. CDR3 sequence (DNA): TGTGCCAGCAGCTTAATATTGACTCCTTGGAGATACAATGAGCAGTTCTTC. Its protein product is CASSLILTPWRYNEQFF.

This clonotype was counted many times. The chain couples TRBV4-1 to TRBJ2-7; D unclear. With 4 bases removed from V and 5 bases from J, the gap between germline ends came to 21 bases. Germline V gives CDR1 MGHRA, CDR2 YSYEKL. This CDR3 is 16 amino acids long. The CDR3 loop reads CASSPHNRVLGDEQYF. The CDR3 nucleotides are TGCGCCAGCAGCCCACACAACCGGGTCCTAGGAGACGAGCAGTACTTC.

The CDR3 spells CSAVYASVGTDTQYF. The CDR3 DNA is TGCAGTGCTGTCTACGCTAGCGTAGGGACAGATACGCAGTATTTT. The chain has TRBV20-1 and TRBJ2-3, with a possible D match to TRBD2 (6 bases). Germline CDR1 DFQATT, CDR2 SNEGSKA (reference sequence). V lost 5 bases and J lost 3, with 18 bases in between. The CDR3 is 15 amino acids.

The chain is built from TRBV7-2 and TRBJ2-1, with D unclear. The germline V gene encodes CDR1 SGHTA and CDR2 FQGNSA. Trimming removed 5 bases at V and 3 bases at J, with 5 bases between. The CDR3 has 12 residues. CDR3 region: CASSVSYNEQFF. The CDR3 bases are TGTGCCAGCAGCGTGAGCTACAATGAGCAGTTCTTC.

This clonotype has more than one count but fewer than ten. The J gene is TRBJ1-4, the V gene TRBV4-1; D remains ambiguous. This CDR3 spans 13 amino acids. Per the germline V gene, CDR1 is MGHRA and CDR2 is YSYEKL. Between the trimmed V and J ends, which lost 2 bases and 5 bases, there was a span of 6 bases. The CDR3 protein is CASSQTGNEKLFF. The CDR3 nucleotides read TGCGCCAGCAGCCAAACGGGGAATGAAAAACTGTTTTTT.

This clonotype was counted at least ten times. The CDR3 DNA is TGTGCCAGCAGCCCCCGACTAGCGGGGGGGAACAATGAGCAGTTCTTC. Translation gives CASSPRLAGGNNEQFF. J is TRBJ2-1 and V is TRBV11-2; 14 bases are shared with TRBD2. After removal of 5 bases from V and 5 bases from J, the junction contained 5 bases not matched to a gene. Germline V CDR1 and CDR2: SGHAT, FQNNGV. The CDR3 loop spans 16 amino acids.

V gene TRBV19 combines with J gene TRBJ1-2; TRBD1 might be the D (6 bases). Germline V gene lookup returns CDR1 LNHDA and CDR2 SQIVND (reference sequence). CDR3 length equals 15 residues. V shed 5 bases and J shed 3 bases, with 16 bases lying between them. The CDR3 coding sequence is TGTGCCAGTAGTGTGGACAGCCTCTATGACTATGGCTACACCTTC. Protein sequence: CASSVDSLYDYGYTF.

This clonotype was counted a few times. The chain recombines TRBV5-4 with TRBJ2-3; 7 nucleotides line up with TRBD1. Germline values: CDR1 SGHNT, CDR2 YYREEE (reference sequence). J was trimmed by 1 base and V by 3 bases; bases with no gene match: 5. The CDR3 sequence is 15 residues long. The CDR3 spells CASSSGQDGTDTQYF. The CDR3 DNA reads as TGTGCCAGCAGCTCCGGACAGGATGGCACAGATACGCAGTATTTT.

This clonotype was recorded many times. CDR3 residues: CASTLQTHRPSYEQYF. CDR3 DNA: TGTGCCAGCACCCTACAGACTCACAGGCCTTCCTACGAGCAGTACTTC. This sequence joins TRBV28 and TRBJ2-7, with D possibly matching TRBD1 (5 bases). Germline loops: CDR1 MDHEN, CDR2 SYDVKM. V lost 7 bases and J 1 base, leaving 20 bases between the germline ends. There are 16 residues in the CDR3. The full variable domain, with the rest looked up from reference TRBV28 and TRBJ2-7, is DVKVTQSSRYLVKRTGEKVFLECVQDMDHENMFWYRQDPGLGLRLIYFSYDVKMKEKGDIPEGYSVSREKKERFSLILESASTNQTSMYLCASTLQTHRPSYEQYFGPGTRLTVT.

The gene calls are TRBV2 and TRBJ2-6; D is possibly TRBD1 or TRBD2 (5 bases each). Trimming stripped 1 base from V and 2 bases from J, with 12 bases between. CDR1 SNHLY and CDR2 FYNNEI come from the germline V gene. This CDR3 has 17 residues. The CDR3 spells CASSEEARGAGANVLTF. DNA of the CDR3: TGTGCCAGCAGTGAAGAAGCGAGGGGAGCTGGGGCCAACGTCCTGACTTTC. Full variable domain (rest looked up from reference TRBV2 and TRBJ2-6): EPEVTQTPSHQVTQMGQEVILRCVPISNHLYFYWYRQILGQKVEFLVSFYNNEISEKSEIFDDQFSVERPDGSNFTLKIRSTKLEDSAMYFCASSEEARGAGANVLTFGAGSRLTVL.

The chain carries TRBV28 and TRBJ2-7, with D tentatively TRBD2 (6 bases). Germline lookup yields CDR1 MDHEN and CDR2 SYDVKM. V was clipped by 8 bases and J by 4 bases, with 18 bases between them. The CDR3 length is 14 residues. The CDR3 DNA follows: TGTGCCAGCGGCCTCAGGGCTAGCGTTTACGAGCAGTACTTC. This codes for CASGLRASVYEQYF.

The CDR3 protein is CASSLRGRDIIDEQFF. CDR3 sequence (DNA): TGTGCCAGCAGCCTTAGAGGTAGGGATATTATCGATGAGCAGTTCTTC. This sequence joins TRBV7-9 and TRBJ2-1; no definite D call. V lost 5 bases, J lost 8 bases, and 22 bases lay in between. The CDR3 sequence is 16 residues long. CDR1 and CDR2 (germline): SEHNR, FQNEAQ (reference sequence).

In this sample, this clonotype turned up many times. The chain carries TRBV6-5 and TRBJ2-2; 10 bases line up with TRBD2. The CDR3 runs to 15 residues. The V and J ends lost 6 bases and 5 bases, in that order; junction bases with no gene match: 6. The germline CDR1 and CDR2 sequences are MNHEY and SVGAGI. The CDR3: CASSPRAGGTGELFF. In DNA form, the CDR3 reads TGTGCCAGCAGCCCCCGAGCGGGGGGGACCGGGGAGCTGTTTTTT.

This clonotype was counted at least ten times. The rearrangement uses TRBV4-2 and TRBJ2-6; 10 nucleotides line up with TRBD2. CDR3 length equals 17 residues. Trimming took 3 bases from V and 3 from J; bases not matched to a gene: 5. Germline loops: CDR1 LGHNA, CDR2 YNFKEQ. The CDR3: CASSHPSGGGGANVLTF. DNA of the CDR3: TGTGCCAGCAGCCATCCTAGCGGGGGCGGTGGGGCCAACGTCCTGACTTTC.

This clonotype was counted at least ten times. The DNA for the CDR3 is TGTGCCAGCAGCTTAGAGAGGGGAGGGCAGCCCCAGCATTTT. It is translated as CASSLERGGQPQHF. The V gene is TRBV7-2, the J gene TRBJ1-5; tentative D call: TRBD1 (5 bases). Germline CDR1 reads SGHTA; CDR2 reads FQGNSA. V was clipped by 1 base and J by 7 bases, with 11 bases between them. The CDR3 contains 14 residues.

This clonotype has at least ten counts. The chain links TRBV12-5 to TRBJ2-3, with a tentative D call TRBD1 (6 bases). With 2 bases removed from V and 3 bases from J, the gap between germline ends came to 12 bases. The germline CDR1 and CDR2 sequences are LGHNT and FRNRAP. The CDR3 consists of 15 residues. The CDR3 bases are TGTGCTAGTGGTTTGCCACGACAGGCGACAGATACGCAGTATTTT. Its protein product is CASGLPRQATDTQYF.

This clonotype was detected many times. The chain recombines TRBV7-2 with TRBJ2-1, with 7 bases aligning to TRBD2. Germline assignment: CDR1 SGHTA and CDR2 FQGNSA. This CDR3 comprises 15 residues. Germline trimming cut 5 bases from V and 8 bases from J; bases unmatched to any gene: 12. The CDR3 is CASSPWGGKRDEQFF. The CDR3 bases are TGTGCCAGCAGCCCCTGGGGGGGGAAACGAGATGAGCAGTTCTTC.

This clonotype is medium-sized within its sample. This chain joins TRBV12-3 or TRBV12-4 and TRBJ2-1, with D perhaps matching TRBD2 (6 bases). Trimming left V 5 bases short and J 9 bases short, with 20 bases between. The CDR3 extends over 15 amino acids. CDR3 residues: CASSHRLVLWTEQFF. The CDR3, as DNA: TGTGCCAGCAGTCACAGACTAGTGCTCTGGACTGAGCAGTTCTTC.

There are many counts of this clonotype. The chain carries TRBV12-3 or TRBV12-4 and TRBJ2-7, with 9 bases fitting TRBD1. V lost 5 bases, J lost 4 bases, and 0 bases stayed unmatched. This CDR3 contains 12 residues. CDR3 nucleotide sequence: TGTGCCAGCAGTGGGACAGGGTACGAGCAGTACTTC. Translated: CASSGTGYEQYF.

The table lists this clonotype with a few counts. The J gene is TRBJ2-3, the V gene TRBV11-2; 7 nucleotides line up with TRBD2. This CDR3 is 15 amino acids long. The V gene end was trimmed by 1 base and the J gene end by 6 bases; junction bases not matched to a gene: 7. Germline V lookup: CDR1 SGHAT, CDR2 FQNNGV. The CDR3, as DNA: TGTGCCAGCAGCTTAGGGCTAGCGGTTGGGGATACGCAGTATTTT. This translates into CASSLGLAVGDTQYF.